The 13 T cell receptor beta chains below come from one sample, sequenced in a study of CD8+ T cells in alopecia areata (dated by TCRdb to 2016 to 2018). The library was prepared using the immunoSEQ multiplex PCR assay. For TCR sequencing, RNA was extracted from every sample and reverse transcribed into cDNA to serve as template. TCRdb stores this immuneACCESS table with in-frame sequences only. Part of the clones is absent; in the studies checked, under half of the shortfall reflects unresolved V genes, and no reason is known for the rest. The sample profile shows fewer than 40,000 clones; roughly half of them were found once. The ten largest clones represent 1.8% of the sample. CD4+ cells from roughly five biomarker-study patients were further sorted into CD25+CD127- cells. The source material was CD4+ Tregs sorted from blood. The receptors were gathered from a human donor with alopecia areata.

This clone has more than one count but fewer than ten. CDR3 coding DNA: TGTGCCAGCAGTTTGAGGTCTAGCGGGGAGCAGTTCTTC. Protein sequence: CASSLRSSGEQFF. This chain joins TRBV28 and TRBJ2-1; 8 bases map to TRBD2. This CDR3 spans 13 amino acids. Germline V CDR1 and CDR2: MDHEN, SYDVKM. J was trimmed by 10 bases and V by 3 bases; bases with no gene match: 5. Based on the CDR3 plus reference TRBV28 and TRBJ2-1, the full variable domain is DVKVTQSSRYLVKRTGEKVFLECVQDMDHENMFWYRQDPGLGLRLIYFSYDVKMKEKGDIPEGYSVSREKKERFSLILESASTNQTSMYLCASSLRSSGEQFFGPGTRLTVL.

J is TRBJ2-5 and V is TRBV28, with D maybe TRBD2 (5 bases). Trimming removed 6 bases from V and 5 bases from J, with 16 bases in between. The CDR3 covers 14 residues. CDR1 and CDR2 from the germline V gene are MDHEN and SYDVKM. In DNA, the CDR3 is TGTGCCAGCAGCCGGACTTATAGGAGGGAGACCCAGTACTTC. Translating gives CASSRTYRRETQYF. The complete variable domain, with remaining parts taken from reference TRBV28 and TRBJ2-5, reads DVKVTQSSRYLVKRTGEKVFLECVQDMDHENMFWYRQDPGLGLRLIYFSYDVKMKEKGDIPEGYSVSREKKERFSLILESASTNQTSMYLCASSRTYRRETQYFGPGTRLLVL.

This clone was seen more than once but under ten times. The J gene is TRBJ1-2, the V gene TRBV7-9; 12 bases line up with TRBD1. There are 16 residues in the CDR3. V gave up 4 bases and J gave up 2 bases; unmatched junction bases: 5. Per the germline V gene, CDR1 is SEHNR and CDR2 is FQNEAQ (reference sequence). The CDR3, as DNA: TGTGCCAGCAGCTCAGGGACAGGGGGCGGAAACTATGGCTACACCTTC. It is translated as CASSSGTGGGNYGYTF.

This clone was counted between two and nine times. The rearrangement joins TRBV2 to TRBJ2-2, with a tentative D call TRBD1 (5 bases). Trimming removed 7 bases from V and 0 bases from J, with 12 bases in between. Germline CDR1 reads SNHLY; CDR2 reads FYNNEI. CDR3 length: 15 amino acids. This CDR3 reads CASTAGIANTGELFF. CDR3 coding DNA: TGTGCCAGCACGGCAGGGATCGCGAACACCGGGGAGCTGTTTTTT. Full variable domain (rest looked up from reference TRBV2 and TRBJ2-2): EPEVTQTPSHQVTQMGQEVILRCVPISNHLYFYWYRQILGQKVEFLVSFYNNEISEKSEIFDDQFSVERPDGSNFTLKIRSTKLEDSAMYFCASTAGIANTGELFFGEGSRLTVL.

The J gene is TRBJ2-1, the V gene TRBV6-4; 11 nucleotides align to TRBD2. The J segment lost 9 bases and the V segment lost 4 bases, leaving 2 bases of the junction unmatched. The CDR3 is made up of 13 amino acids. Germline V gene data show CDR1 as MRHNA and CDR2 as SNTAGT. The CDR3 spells CASSGLAGFEQFF. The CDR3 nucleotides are TGTGCCAGCAGTGGACTAGCGGGGTTTGAGCAGTTCTTC.

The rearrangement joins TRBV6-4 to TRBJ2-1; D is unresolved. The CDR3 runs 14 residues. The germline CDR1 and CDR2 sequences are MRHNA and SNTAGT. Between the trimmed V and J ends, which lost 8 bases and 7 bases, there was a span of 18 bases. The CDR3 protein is CASAKDGARNEQFF. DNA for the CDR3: TGTGCCAGCGCTAAGGACGGAGCCCGGAATGAGCAGTTCTTC.

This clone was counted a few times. CDR3 amino acids: CASSPRDRGQETQYF. The CDR3 DNA follows: TGTGCCAGCTCACCACGGGACAGGGGTCAAGAGACCCAGTACTTC. The rearrangement links TRBV18 to TRBJ2-5; 10 bases line up with TRBD1. Per the germline V gene, CDR1 is KGHSH and CDR2 is LQKENI. V shed 1 base, J shed 2 bases, and the junction held 1 base outside the gene matches. The CDR3 spans 15 residues.

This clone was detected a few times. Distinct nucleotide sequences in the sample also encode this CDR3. The CDR3 here is CASNGVPANEQFF. The CDR3 DNA sequence: TGTGCCAGCAACGGGGTTCCGGCCAATGAGCAGTTCTTC. The chain carries TRBV7-9 and TRBJ2-1, with a possible D match to TRBD2 (5 bases). V was clipped by 7 bases and J by 6 bases, with 13 bases between them. Germline assignment: CDR1 SEHNR and CDR2 FQNEAQ (reference sequence). The CDR3 length is 13 residues.

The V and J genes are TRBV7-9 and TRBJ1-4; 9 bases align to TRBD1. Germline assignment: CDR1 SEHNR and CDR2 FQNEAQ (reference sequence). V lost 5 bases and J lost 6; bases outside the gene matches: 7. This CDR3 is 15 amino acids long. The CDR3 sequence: CASSMQTGGYEKLFF. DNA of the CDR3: TGTGCCAGCAGCATGCAGACAGGGGGATATGAAAAACTGTTTTTT.

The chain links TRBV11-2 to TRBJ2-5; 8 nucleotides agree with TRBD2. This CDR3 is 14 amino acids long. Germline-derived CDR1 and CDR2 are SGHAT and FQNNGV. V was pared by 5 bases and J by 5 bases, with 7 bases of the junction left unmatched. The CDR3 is CASSGGLAGETQYF. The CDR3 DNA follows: TGTGCCAGCAGCGGTGGACTAGCAGGGGAGACCCAGTACTTC.

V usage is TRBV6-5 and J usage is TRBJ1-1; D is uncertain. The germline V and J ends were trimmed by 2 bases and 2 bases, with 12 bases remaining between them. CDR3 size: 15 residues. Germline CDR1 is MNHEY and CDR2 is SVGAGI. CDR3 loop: CASSYEARGNTEAFF. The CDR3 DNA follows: TGTGCCAGCAGTTACGAGGCGAGAGGTAACACTGAAGCTTTCTTT.

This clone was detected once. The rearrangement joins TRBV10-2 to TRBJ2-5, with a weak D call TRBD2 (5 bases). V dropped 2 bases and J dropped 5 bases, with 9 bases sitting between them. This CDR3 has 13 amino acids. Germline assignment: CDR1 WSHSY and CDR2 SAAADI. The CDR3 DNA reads TGCGCCAGCAGTGAGGCTAGCACGGAGACCCAGTACTTC. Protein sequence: CASSEASTETQYF.

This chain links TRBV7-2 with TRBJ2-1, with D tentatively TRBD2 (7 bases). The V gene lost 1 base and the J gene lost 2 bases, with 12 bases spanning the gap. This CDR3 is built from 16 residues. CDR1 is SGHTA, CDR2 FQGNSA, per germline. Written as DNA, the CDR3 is TGTGCCAGCAGCTTAGTGGGGGGGCTAGCCTACAATGAGCAGTTCTTC. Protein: CASSLVGGLAYNEQFF.